This entry lists 3 T cell receptor beta chains sequenced from one sample in a study of OX40 agonist ivuxolimab in advanced cancers. Libraries were prepared by immunoSEQ multiplex PCR; TCRdb keeps only in-frame clonotypes and omits some of them. The table includes tens of thousands of clones, over 80% detected once. Sequenced material: CD4+ or CD8+ T cells sorted from blood, taken in a trial of the OX40 agonist ivuxolimab. Every receptor here comes from an adult with an advanced solid tumor such as melanoma, head and neck, liver or kidney cancer.

The chain combines TRBV28 with TRBJ1-1, with TRBD1 matching 8 bases. The V gene's germline CDR1 is MDHEN and CDR2 SYDVKM. The CDR3 contains 14 residues. V lost 8 bases to trimming and J lost 1 base; unmatched junction nucleotides: 6. CDR3: CASWTGSRNTEAFF. CDR3 nucleotides: TGTGCCAGCTGGACAGGGAGTAGGAACACTGAAGCTTTCTTT.

The rearrangement links TRBV5-1 to TRBJ2-2; TRBD1 agrees at 8 bases. Germline V gene lookup returns CDR1 SGHRS and CDR2 YFSETQ. The CDR3 is made up of 15 amino acids. With 0 bases clipped from V and 5 bases from J, the junction kept 3 bases outside the gene matches. In DNA form, the CDR3 reads TGCGCCAGCAGCTTGGGGACAGGGCAGACCGGGGAGCTGTTTTTT. This gives the protein CASSLGTGQTGELFF.

The chain has TRBV28 and TRBJ1-1; D is undetermined. The V end was cut by 2 bases, the J end by 4 bases, with 5 bases between. The CDR3 spans 12 residues. CDR1 is MDHEN, CDR2 SYDVKM, per germline. CDR3 sequence reads: CASSLLGTEAFF. In nucleotides, the CDR3 is TGTGCCAGCAGTTTACTTGGCACTGAAGCTTTCTTT. The full variable domain, completed using reference TRBV28 and TRBJ1-1, is DVKVTQSSRYLVKRTGEKVFLECVQDMDHENMFWYRQDPGLGLRLIYFSYDVKMKEKGDIPEGYSVSREKKERFSLILESASTNQTSMYLCASSLLGTEAFFGQGTRLTVV.